A selection of T cell receptor beta chains follows, all from one sample in a study of blood T cells in healthy people across ages. TCRdb re-called the 5' RACE reads with MiXCR, one entry per CDR3 protein. The data show fewer than 1,200,000 distinct CDR3 sequences, under 30% seen once. The data were also submitted as part of a second study, on T cells of mothers and their children.

The sample was blood. These receptors all come from a girl aged 2 to 9 in good health. Both conserved end residues are trimmed from each CDR3. Fields, in order: CDR3 length, J gene, V gene, CDR3 protein.

CDR3 length: 15; J gene: TRBJ2-2; V gene: TRBV7-8; CDR3 protein: ASSFKPGLAGTGELF
CDR3 length: 14; J gene: TRBJ1-1; V gene: TRBV20-1; CDR3 protein: SARAANRGPNTEAF
CDR3 length: 11; J gene: TRBJ2-4; V gene: TRBV20-1; CDR3 protein: SAPVSPRDIQY
CDR3 length: 10; J gene: TRBJ1-1; V gene: TRBV7-3; CDR3 protein: ASSMTAGEAF
CDR3 length: 13; J gene: TRBJ2-7; V gene: TRBV11-2; CDR3 protein: ASSLLGQGLGEQY
CDR3 length: 12; J gene: TRBJ2-1; V gene: TRBV11-2; CDR3 protein: ASSFRGQTNEQF
CDR3 length: 11; J gene: TRBJ1-5; V gene: TRBV15; CDR3 protein: ATSNEINQPQH
CDR3 length: 12; J gene: -; V gene: TRBV7-8; CDR3 protein: ASSRGGNSYEQY
CDR3 length: 14; J gene: TRBJ2-7; V gene: TRBV4-2; CDR3 protein: ASSQVYSGSTYEQY
CDR3 length: 13; J gene: TRBJ2-5; V gene: TRBV24-1; CDR3 protein: ATSDLDYRGETQY
CDR3 length: 11; J gene: TRBJ2-7; V gene: TRBV12-3/TRBV12-4; CDR3 protein: ASSFTLSYEQY
CDR3 length: 14; J gene: TRBJ2-5; V gene: TRBV12-3/TRBV12-4; CDR3 protein: ASNLAGDLNLETQY
CDR3 length: 10; J gene: TRBJ2-5; V gene: TRBV5-1; CDR3 protein: ASSWGQETQC
CDR3 length: 12; J gene: TRBJ2-6; V gene: TRBV15; CDR3 protein: ATSGLSGANVLT
CDR3 length: 10; J gene: TRBJ2-1; V gene: TRBV25-1; CDR3 protein: ASGAYDNEQF
CDR3 length: 10; J gene: TRBJ2-7; V gene: TRBV7-2; CDR3 protein: ASSSTRYEQY
CDR3 length: 9; J gene: TRBJ2-2; V gene: TRBV28; CDR3 protein: ASQGREELF
CDR3 length: 12; J gene: TRBJ2-6; V gene: TRBV24-1; CDR3 protein: ATSSGYGANVLT
CDR3 length: 10; J gene: -; V gene: TRBV15; CDR3 protein: ATSRDFNEQF
CDR3 length: 11; J gene: TRBJ2-5; V gene: TRBV13; CDR3 protein: ASSLPQGETQY
CDR3 length: 12; J gene: TRBJ2-3; V gene: TRBV11-2; CDR3 protein: ASSPESEWGTQY
CDR3 length: 14; J gene: TRBJ2-7; V gene: TRBV5-1; CDR3 protein: TSSLNRASGAYEQY
CDR3 length: 11; J gene: TRBJ2-7; V gene: TRBV7-2; CDR3 protein: ASSFRGADGQY
CDR3 length: 11; J gene: TRBJ2-1; V gene: TRBV9; CDR3 protein: ASSVSEYNEQF
CDR3 length: 13; J gene: TRBJ2-7; V gene: TRBV9; CDR3 protein: ASSRSGGTSYEQY
CDR3 length: 11; J gene: TRBJ2-7; V gene: TRBV27; CDR3 protein: ASSLSRANEQY
CDR3 length: 11; J gene: TRBJ1-2; V gene: TRBV12-3/TRBV12-4; CDR3 protein: ASSFTPNYGYT